This TCR beta chain was recorded in a study of beta chain features in type 1 diabetes. Across the study: Sorted cell examination encompassed approximately 110 million cells across all samples.

This clone was picked up a small number of times. The antigen is unknown. On average, the one heparinised blood draw given by each donor was about 116 mL. TCRB transcripts that were expressed got sequenced, as all of the isolated RNA had been reverse transcribed. The read count averaged approximately 3.5 million across naive, central memory and regulatory T cell samples. Some clones are missing from TCRdb's copy, which holds only in-frame ones; the method was immunoSEQ multiplex PCR. Seen here are about 390,000 clones, around 9.6% observed once, and the top ten hold approximately 0.6%. General observations from the study: All four CD4+ subsets from Type 1 diabetes patients carried moderately but significantly shorter TCRB CDR3s. More deletions and fewer insertions at VDJ junctions were seen in type 1 diabetes patients.

Sequenced: central memory CD4+ T cells from blood. This receptor was obtained from a man aged 25-45 years with type 1 diabetes.

The CDR3 region has the DNA TGTGCCTGGAGTGGGGGGGTGAAAGGCTACACCTTC. Protein sequence: CAWSGGVKGYTF. The chain is built from TRBV30 and TRBJ1-2, with a tentative D call TRBD1 (5 bases). The V and J ends lost 1 base and 8 bases respectively, with 11 bases between them. CDR1 GTSNPN and CDR2 SVGIG come from the germline V gene (reference sequence). This CDR3 comprises 12 residues. The full variable domain, completed using reference TRBV30 and TRBJ1-2, is SQTIHQWPATLVQPVGSPLSLECTVEGTSNPNLYWYRQAAGRGLQLLFYSVGIGQISSEVPQNLSASRPQDRQFILSSKKLLLSDSGFYLCAWSGGVKGYTFGSGTRLTVV.